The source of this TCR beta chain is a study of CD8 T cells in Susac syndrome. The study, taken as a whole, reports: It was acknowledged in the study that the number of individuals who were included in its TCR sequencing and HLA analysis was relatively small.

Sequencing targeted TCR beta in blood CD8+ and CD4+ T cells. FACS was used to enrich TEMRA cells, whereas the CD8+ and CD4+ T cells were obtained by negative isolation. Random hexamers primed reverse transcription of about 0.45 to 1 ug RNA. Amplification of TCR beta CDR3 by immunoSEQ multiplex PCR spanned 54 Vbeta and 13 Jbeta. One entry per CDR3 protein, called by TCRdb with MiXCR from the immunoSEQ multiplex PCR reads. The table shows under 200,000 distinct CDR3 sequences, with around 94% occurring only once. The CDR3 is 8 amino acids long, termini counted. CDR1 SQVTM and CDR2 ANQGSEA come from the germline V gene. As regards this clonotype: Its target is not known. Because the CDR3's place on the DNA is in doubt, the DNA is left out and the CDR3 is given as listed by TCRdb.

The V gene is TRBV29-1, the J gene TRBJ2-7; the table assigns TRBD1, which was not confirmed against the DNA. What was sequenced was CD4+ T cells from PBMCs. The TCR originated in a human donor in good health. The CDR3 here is CSVGQGNF.